Below are 12 T cell receptor beta chains sequenced from a single sample in a study of identical twins. TCRdb re-called the 5' RACE reads with MiXCR, one entry per CDR3 protein. The sample includes fewer than 250,000 distinct CDR3 sequences, around 7% of them seen just once. Separately, the same data were catalogued under a study of yellow fever vaccine responses in identical twins.

The sequenced sample was memory (CD45RO+) T cells sorted from blood. The source is a woman between 18 and 29 years old in good health.

The table lists this clonotype with a few counts. The chain links TRBV9 to TRBJ2-3; TRBD2 agrees at 7 bases. V shed 3 bases, J shed 4 bases, and the junction held 5 bases outside the gene matches. The CDR3 is 14 residues long. Germline V gene sequence: CDR1 SGDLS, CDR2 YYNGEE. The CDR3 nucleotides read TGTGCCAGCAGCGGGGACTACCGGGCAGATACGCAGTATTTT. It encodes CASSGDYRADTQYF.

This clonotype came up many times. The chain is built from TRBV12-3 or TRBV12-4 and TRBJ2-7, with TRBD1 as a possible D gene (6 bases). V shed 6 bases and J shed 2 bases, with 14 bases lying between them. The CDR3 has 14 amino acids. The DNA for the CDR3 is TGTGCCAGCAGCTACGAACAGGGACCCTACGAGCAGTACGTC. Translating it yields CASSYEQGPYEQYV.

Many counts were recorded for this clonotype. The chain links TRBV20-1 to TRBJ1-6; TRBD1 might be the D (5 bases). Germline V gene data show CDR1 as DFQATT and CDR2 as SNEGSKA (reference sequence). The CDR3 is 14 amino acids. Trimming stripped 3 bases from V and 11 bases from J, with 17 bases between. The CDR3 sequence: CSASVLAGKAPLHF. Here the CDR3 DNA reads TGCAGTGCTAGTGTTTTGGCAGGGAAGGCACCCCTCCACTTT.

The rearrangement uses TRBV18 and TRBJ2-2; D not resolved. The germline V gene encodes CDR1 KGHSH and CDR2 LQKENI. The CDR3 spans 14 residues. The V and J ends lost 4 bases and 6 bases respectively, with 12 bases between them. CDR3 coding DNA: TGTGCCAGCTCACTTCCGATGAAGGCCGGGGAGCTGTTTTTT. Translated: CASSLPMKAGELFF.

This clonotype has just a few counts. The chain combines TRBV7-9 with TRBJ1-2; D gene ambiguous. Germline V gene data show CDR1 as SEHNR and CDR2 as FQNEAQ (reference sequence). This CDR3 contains 13 residues. The V and J ends lost 5 bases and 0 bases respectively, with 7 bases between them. CDR3 sequence (DNA): TGTGCCAGCAGCCCCTTTCCTAACTATGGCTACACCTTC. Protein product: CASSPFPNYGYTF. Full variable domain (missing parts from reference TRBV7-9 and TRBJ1-2): DTGVSQNPRHKITKRGQNVTFRCDPISEHNRLYWYRQTLGQGPEFLTYFQNEAQLEKSRLLSDRFSAERPKGSFSTLEIQRTEQGDSAMYLCASSPFPNYGYTFGSGTRLTVV.

This clonotype has only a few counts. The chain joins TRBV25-1 to TRBJ1-2, with TRBD1 as a possible D gene (5 bases). Trimming stripped 6 bases from V and 7 bases from J, with 15 bases between. There are 13 residues in the CDR3. CDR1 is MGHDK and CDR2 is SYGVNS in the germline V gene. The CDR3 spells CASSDSFHSGYTF. The CDR3 DNA is TGTGCCAGCAGCGACAGTTTTCATTCTGGCTACACCTTC.

The rearrangement uses TRBV18 and TRBJ2-5; 8 positions match TRBD2. Unmatched junction bases numbered 13, after V lost 1 base and J lost 3 bases. The CDR3 is made up of 18 amino acids. Per germline, CDR1 KGHSH and CDR2 LQKENI. CDR3 sequence: CASSPLQGPISGKETQYF. The CDR3 nucleotides are TGTGCCAGCTCACCACTCCAGGGTCCAATTAGCGGGAAAGAGACCCAGTACTTC.

Ten or more counts support this clonotype. The rearrangement joins TRBV9 to TRBJ2-1; 8 bases are shared with TRBD2. This CDR3 is 16 amino acids long. V was clipped by 1 base and J by 7 bases; unmatched bases: 10. Germline-derived CDR1 and CDR2 are SGDLS and YYNGEE. CDR3 coding DNA: TGTGCCAGCAGCGTATTATTGGTAGCGGGAACGAATGAGCAGTTCTTC. Translating it yields CASSVLLVAGTNEQFF.

This clonotype was detected a few times. The V gene is TRBV6-1, the J gene TRBJ2-6, with TRBD1 matching over 9 bases. CDR1 MNHNS and CDR2 SASEGT come from the germline V gene. This CDR3 spans 17 amino acids. Trimming removed 6 bases from V and 2 bases from J; junction bases left unmatched: 8. The CDR3 nucleotides are TGTGCCAGCAGGAGGACAGGGGTAGGAGCTGGGGCCAACGTCCTGACTTTC. As protein: CASRRTGVGAGANVLTF.

This clonotype was counted at least ten times. The rearrangement uses TRBV7-3 and TRBJ2-2; D perhaps matches TRBD2 (6 bases). Germline V gene sequence: CDR1 SGHTA, CDR2 FQGTGA. Trimming left V 0 bases short and J 1 base short, with 9 bases between. The CDR3 sequence is 16 residues long. The CDR3 sequence: CASSLTPEGNTGELFF. Here the CDR3 DNA reads TGTGCCAGCAGCTTAACCCCGGAGGGGAACACCGGGGAGCTGTTTTTT. The entire variable domain, with the rest obtained from reference TRBV7-3 and TRBJ2-2, is as follows: GAGVSQTPSNKVTEKGKYVELRCDPISGHTALYWYRQSLGQGPEFLIYFQGTGAADDSGLPNDRFFAVRPEGSVSTLKIQRTERGDSAVYLCASSLTPEGNTGELFFGEGSRLTVL.

CDR3 residues: CASNWGDRSYNEQFF. CDR3 nucleotides: TGCGCCAGCAATTGGGGGGACAGGTCCTACAATGAGCAGTTCTTC. The V gene is TRBV5-1, the J gene TRBJ2-1, with TRBD1 matching 8 bases. Unmatched junction bases numbered 6, after V lost 6 bases and J lost 1 base. There are 15 residues in the CDR3. Germline CDR1 is SGHRS and CDR2 is YFSETQ.

The rearrangement links TRBV2 to TRBJ2-7; 13 bases align to TRBD2. The CDR3 is 15 amino acids. V was clipped by 6 bases and J by 6 bases; unmatched bases: 8. The germline gives CDR1 SNHLY, CDR2 FYNNEI. Here the CDR3 reads CASSVGLAGMVEQYF. CDR3 sequence (DNA): TGTGCCAGCAGCGTGGGACTAGCGGGAATGGTCGAGCAGTACTTC.